This entry concerns a single T cell receptor (beta chain). Libraries were prepared by immunoSEQ multiplex PCR; TCRdb keeps only in-frame clonotypes and omits some of them. The data hold roughly 130,000 clones, with about nine tenths observed a single time. The data stem from a study of control samples from healthy donors and cancer patients. The ends were cut back, 4 bases at V and 2 bases at J, with 5 bases in the middle. The CDR3 contains 13 residues. Germline loops: CDR1 KGHDR, CDR2 SFDVKD. This sequence joins TRBV24-1 and TRBJ1-5; D remains unclear. Material: blood. The TCR sequence derives from a woman younger than 45 in good health. CDR3 sequence: CATSEGRNQPQHF. CDR3 in DNA: TGTGCCACCAGTGAAGGCCGCAATCAGCCCCAGCATTTT.